One and the same sample provided the 23 T cell receptor beta chains below, sequenced in a study of T cell responses to AZD1222 COVID-19 vaccine. Sequenced by immunoSEQ multiplex PCR; TCRdb stores in-frame clones only, minus some. There are about 140,000 clones in the sample; 70% to 90% occur only once, and 3.1% lies in the top ten. Sequenced here: peripheral blood, sampled 28 days after the second AZD1222 dose. The origin of the receptors is an adult who received the AZD1222 COVID-19 vaccine.

V usage is TRBV28 and J usage is TRBJ1-2, with no clear D. Trimming pared 3 bases from V and 2 bases from J, leaving 7 bases between. There are 13 residues in the CDR3. The V gene's germline CDR1 is MDHEN and CDR2 SYDVKM. For the CDR3, the DNA is TGTGCCAGCAGTTTCCCGATGAACTATGGCTACACCTTC. Encoded protein: CASSFPMNYGYTF.

This sequence joins TRBV3-1 (or the pseudogene TRBV3-2) and TRBJ1-6; a possible D gene is TRBD1 (5 bases). This CDR3 region has 16 residues. Germline loops: CDR1 LGHDT, CDR2 YNNKEL (reference sequence). V lost 4 bases and J 9 bases, leaving 19 bases between the germline ends. The CDR3 region has the DNA TGTGCCAGCAGCCCCCCTACCCCCGGGGGAGCTTCACCCCTCCACTTT. Amino acids: CASSPPTPGGASPLHF.

This chain links TRBV5-1 with TRBJ2-1; 13 bases line up with TRBD2. CDR3 length: 16 amino acids. Germline loops: CDR1 SGHRS, CDR2 YFSETQ. V trimming: 4 bases; J trimming: 8 bases; junction bases outside the gene matches: 9. This chain's CDR3 is CASSPILAGGPDEQFF. The CDR3 DNA is TGCGCCAGCAGCCCGATACTAGCGGGGGGGCCGGATGAGCAGTTCTTC.

The V call is TRBV4-3, the J call TRBJ1-1; 10 nucleotides match TRBD1. J was trimmed by 6 bases and V by 0 bases; bases with no gene match: 7. Germline CDR1 is LGHNA and CDR2 is YSLEER. The CDR3 consists of 16 residues. The CDR3 DNA is TGCGCCAGCAGCCAAGAGCGGGGGACAGGGGACGCTGAAGCTTTCTTT. Translating it yields CASSQERGTGDAEAFF.

This chain connects TRBV7-2 to TRBJ1-2, with a weak D call TRBD1 (5 bases). In germline, CDR1 is SGHTA, CDR2 FQGNSA. V was shortened by 5 bases and J by 4 bases, with 17 bases between the two germline ends. This CDR3 has 15 residues. CDR3 amino acids: CASSTSGLRSYGYTF. In nucleotides, the CDR3 is TGTGCCAGCAGCACCTCAGGGCTCCGGTCCTATGGCTACACCTTC. Complete variable domain (other parts from reference TRBV7-2 and TRBJ1-2): GAGVSQSPSNKVTEKGKDVELRCDPISGHTALYWYRQSLGQGLEFLIYFQGNSAPDKSGLPSDRFSAERTGGSVSTLTIQRTQQEDSAVYLCASSTSGLRSYGYTFGSGTRLTVV.

The V gene is TRBV30, the J gene TRBJ2-6; unclear D gene. The CDR3 is 14 residues long. V shed 0 bases and J shed 0 bases, with 3 bases lying between them. CDR1 and CDR2 from the germline V gene are GTSNPN and SVGIG (reference sequence). Written as DNA, the CDR3 is TGTGCCTGGAGTGTCCACTCTGGGGCCAACGTCCTGACTTTC. It translates to CAWSVHSGANVLTF.

V is TRBV19 and J is TRBJ1-2, with D possibly matching TRBD1 (5 bases). Trimming stripped 7 bases from V and 5 bases from J, with 14 bases between. CDR3 length: 13 residues. Germline V CDR1 and CDR2: LNHDA, SQIVND (reference sequence). DNA for the CDR3: TGTGCCAGTACCGGGGCGTGGCCTTATGGCTACACCTTC. This encodes CASTGAWPYGYTF.

This clone was recorded only once. The J gene is TRBJ2-7, the V gene TRBV12-3 or TRBV12-4; the D is unclear. V dropped 5 bases and J dropped 7 bases, with 12 bases sitting between them. This CDR3 region has 12 residues. The CDR3 loop is CASSQDLMEQYF. Written as DNA, the CDR3 is TGTGCCAGCAGTCAAGACCTGATGGAGCAGTACTTC.

The chain carries TRBV2 and TRBJ2-2; D is possibly TRBD1 (6 bases). The ends were cut back, 4 bases at V and 5 bases at J, with 17 bases in the middle. This CDR3 contains 16 residues. CDR1 and CDR2 from the germline V gene are SNHLY and FYNNEI. The CDR3 DNA follows: TGTGCCAGCAGTGGCGTCGGGACAATGCGGACCGGGGAGCTGTTTTTT. Translating it yields CASSGVGTMRTGELFF.

The chain recombines TRBV30 with TRBJ1-1; no clear D. The V gene's germline CDR1 is GTSNPN and CDR2 SVGIG (reference sequence). There are 13 residues in the CDR3. V was cut by 0 bases and J by 1 base, with 6 bases left in between. CDR3 coding DNA: TGTGCCTGGAGTGTTGCCGGGAACACTGAAGCTTTCTTT. This encodes CAWSVAGNTEAFF. The full variable domain, its missing parts supplied by reference TRBV30 and TRBJ1-1, is SQTIHQWPATLVQPVGSPLSLECTVEGTSNPNLYWYRQAAGRGLQLLFYSVGIGQISSEVPQNLSASRPQDRQFILSSKKLLLSDSGFYLCAWSVAGNTEAFFGQGTRLTVV.

The count of this clone is one. Distinct nucleotide sequences in the sample also encode this CDR3. The chain carries TRBV28 and TRBJ1-2; D is unclear. Germline V gene sequence: CDR1 MDHEN, CDR2 SYDVKM. The CDR3 runs to 12 residues. V was shortened by 5 bases and J by 2 bases, with 6 bases between the two germline ends. The CDR3 DNA is TGTGCCAGCAGTCTCCAAAACTATGGCTACACCTTC. It is translated as CASSLQNYGYTF.

This clone is a singleton in its sample. V is TRBV27 and J is TRBJ1-2, with D possibly matching TRBD1 (6 bases). The germline V and J ends were trimmed by 3 bases and 4 bases, with 15 bases remaining between them. The CDR3 runs 15 residues. Looked up from germline, CDR1 is MNHEY and CDR2 is SMNVEV (reference sequence). The CDR3 DNA reads as TGTGCCAGCAGTTTCGCCGGGGGGGCTGGCTATGGCTACACCTTC. Its translation: CASSFAGGAGYGYTF.

The chain carries TRBV28 and TRBJ2-2; TRBD1 matches at 12 bases. In germline, CDR1 is MDHEN, CDR2 SYDVKM. The CDR3 length is 16 residues. V gave up 5 bases and J gave up 9 bases; unmatched junction bases: 10. The chain's CDR3 is CASSGRDRGRIRELFF. The DNA of the CDR3 is TGTGCCAGCAGTGGCCGGGACAGGGGGCGCATTCGGGAGCTGTTTTTT.

The CDR3 DNA reads TGTGCCAGCAGCCCATCAGGGGGGGATGGAAACACCATATATTTT. It translates to CASSPSGGDGNTIYF. V gene TRBV7-9 combines with J gene TRBJ1-3, with 7 bases lining up with TRBD1. Trimming took 5 bases from V and 3 from J; bases not matched to a gene: 7. The CDR3 is 15 residues long. Germline CDR1 and CDR2: SEHNR and FQNEAQ (reference sequence).

As DNA, the CDR3 is TGTGCCAGCAGTTACTCGGGATTCTCTGGAAACACCATATATTTT. Protein sequence: CASSYSGFSGNTIYF. The chain joins TRBV6-5 to TRBJ1-3; no clear D gene. V shed 0 bases and J shed 0 bases, with 6 bases lying between them. The CDR3 length is 15 residues. CDR1 and CDR2 (germline): MNHEY, SVGAGI.

This sequence joins TRBV19 and TRBJ2-3, with 8 bases lining up with TRBD2. Germline lookup yields CDR1 LNHDA and CDR2 SQIVND (reference sequence). V was clipped by 3 bases and J by 2 bases; unmatched bases: 7. The CDR3 consists of 16 residues. For the CDR3, the DNA is TGTGCCAGTAGTATCGGGGGGGGAGCATACACAGATACGCAGTATTTT. This gives the protein CASSIGGGAYTDTQYF.

This clone was counted between two and nine times. The V gene is TRBV6-6, the J gene TRBJ1-6; weak D call: TRBD1 (5 bases). Per the germline V gene, CDR1 is MNHNY and CDR2 is SVGAGI (reference sequence). Trimming shortened V by 5 bases and J by 10 bases, and 24 bases separated the two germline ends. The CDR3 length is 17 residues. The CDR3 DNA follows: TGTGCCAGCAGTCGCGCGCCTTCCCAGGGAATGAGGTCACCCCTCCACTTT. Protein: CASSRAPSQGMRSPLHF.

The CDR3 bases are TGTGCCAGCAGTGCAGCGGGGGACAGTGAAAAACTGTTTTTT. Its protein product is CASSAAGDSEKLFF. The genes are TRBV6-4 and TRBJ1-4, with 7 bases aligning to TRBD1. The CDR3 has 14 residues. Unmatched junction bases numbered 6, after V lost 4 bases and J lost 7 bases. From germline, CDR1 is MRHNA and CDR2 SNTAGT.

The CDR3 is CASSVEETQYF. For the CDR3, the DNA is TGTGCCAGCAGTGTTGAAGAGACCCAGTACTTC. This chain connects TRBV2 to TRBJ2-5, with D unclear. Trimming took 4 bases from V and 3 from J, leaving 3 bases between them. Germline lookup yields CDR1 SNHLY and CDR2 FYNNEI. CDR3 length equals 11 residues.

Only one count was recorded for this clone. This rearrangement joins TRBV29-1 to TRBJ2-7; 9 nucleotides line up with TRBD1. The V and J ends lost 3 bases and 6 bases, in that order; junction bases with no gene match: 12. Per germline, CDR1 SQVTM and CDR2 ANQGSEA. The CDR3 has 15 amino acids. The DNA of the CDR3 is TGCAGCGTTGACCCCTTCGACAGGGGGAAGGGCGAGCAGTACTTC. This gives the protein CSVDPFDRGKGEQYF.

The CDR3 sequence is CASISGGLYTEAFF. CDR3 nucleotides: TGTGCCAGCATCTCTGGGGGGTTGTACACTGAAGCTTTCTTT. The gene calls are TRBV7-8 and TRBJ1-1, with a weak D call TRBD1 (5 bases). V lost 7 bases and J lost 3, with 15 bases in between. The CDR3 extends over 14 amino acids. Germline V gene data show CDR1 as SGHVS and CDR2 as FQNEAQ.

V usage is TRBV19 and J usage is TRBJ2-7; maybe TRBD2 (5 bases). V shed 5 bases and J shed 6 bases, with 20 bases lying between them. CDR3 length: 15 amino acids. The germline V gene encodes CDR1 LNHDA and CDR2 SQIVND (reference sequence). For the CDR3, the DNA is TGTGCCAGTAGTCCCGTAGTAGAAGCGGTGAGCGAGCAGTACTTC. Translation gives CASSPVVEAVSEQYF.

The V and J genes are TRBV6-2 or TRBV6-3 and TRBJ2-7; 10 bases align to TRBD1. The V and J ends lost 5 bases and 4 bases, in that order; junction bases with no gene match: 8. The CDR3 runs 15 residues. Germline CDR1 is MNHEY and CDR2 is SVGEGT. The CDR3 reads CASSPPGQGKYEQYF. The CDR3 DNA reads TGTGCCAGCAGTCCCCCGGGACAGGGGAAATACGAGCAGTACTTC.